This entry describes one T cell receptor beta chain. The antigen is unknown. This specimen comes from a study of monozygotic twins with inflammatory bowel disease. Study-wide points: Relative clonotype sharing with others was diminished in IBD patients versus healthy twins, particularly with disease activity. IBD patients showed reduced TCRbeta diversity (inverse Simpson) versus healthy co-twins. Findings did not support one strong IBD-associated signal or clonotype.

Each UMI harboured a 6-nucleotide sample barcode and was appended via template switching. Following a re-call of the 5' RACE reads, TCRdb has one entry per CDR3 protein and lacks DNA. Here the sample table reports more than 300,000 distinct CDR3 sequences. This sequence was found in a human donor with ulcerative colitis or Crohn's disease, or a healthy co-twin of an affected twin (not recorded which). Material: blood.

The CDR3 region is CAGGTSHTDTQYF. The chain joins TRBV7-2 to TRBJ2-3; the D gene TCRdb calls, TRBD1, cannot be checked with no DNA. CDR1 SGHTA and CDR2 FQGNSA come from the germline V gene. CDR3 length: 13 residues.